The sample holds many counts of the clone carrying this T cell receptor (beta chain). Its specificity is unknown. The record originates from a study of T cells in Graves' hyperthyroidism and ophthalmopathy. Findings of the study overall: Ophthalmopathy got predicted by the model a median approximately 6.4 months before its onset. Appearing also in blood were most of the thyroid clonotypes expanded above 0.001.

Pregnant or lactating patients were excluded, as were those with uncontrolled infection or other autoimmune disease. What was amplified from RNA transcripts were TCR beta CDR3 regions. TCR CDR3 underwent first-round RT-PCR with the HTBI primer set. TCRdb passed the multiplex PCR reads through MiXCR, listing each CDR3 protein once. The table includes 550,000 to 800,000 distinct CDR3 sequences, roughly a sixth detected once. Germline values: CDR1 MDHEN, CDR2 SYDVKM. The CDR3 runs 11 residues. Trimming cost V 3 bases and J 9 bases, with 8 bases left between them. This chain connects TRBV28 to TRBJ1-1; D call uncertain. The receptor comes from a man between 45 and 60 years old with Graves' hyperthyroidism. Source material: blood. CDR3 region: CASSFFKKAFF. The DNA of the CDR3 is TGTGCCAGCAGTTTTTTCAAGAAAGCTTTCTTT. Supplemented by reference TRBV28 and TRBJ1-1, the full variable domain reads DVKVTQSSRYLVKRTGEKVFLECVQDMDHENMFWYRQDPGLGLRLIYFSYDVKMKEKGDIPEGYSVSREKKERFSLILESASTNQTSMYLCASSFFKKAFFGQGTRLTVV.